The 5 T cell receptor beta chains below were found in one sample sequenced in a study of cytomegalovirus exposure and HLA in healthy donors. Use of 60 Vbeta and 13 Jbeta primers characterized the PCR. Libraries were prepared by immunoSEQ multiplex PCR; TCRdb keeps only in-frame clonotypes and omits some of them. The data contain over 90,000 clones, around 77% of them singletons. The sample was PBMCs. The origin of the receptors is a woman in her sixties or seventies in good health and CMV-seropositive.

The chain's CDR3 is CASSQGSLAAFNEQFF. DNA for the CDR3: TGTGCCAGCAGCCAAGGATCCCTAGCGGCCTTTAATGAGCAGTTCTTC. V gene TRBV14 combines with J gene TRBJ2-1, with 7 bases that match TRBD2. V shed 1 base, J shed 7 bases, and the junction held 10 bases outside the gene matches. Germline CDR1 is SGHDN and CDR2 is FVKESK. The CDR3 runs 16 residues.

CDR3 DNA sequence: TGTGCCAGCAGCAGAGACAGGTTGGACACCGGGGAGCTGTTTTTT. Translated, it gives CASSRDRLDTGELFF. The V and J genes are TRBV9 and TRBJ2-2; a weak D match, TRBD1 (6 bases). CDR3 length equals 15 residues. Germline-derived CDR1 and CDR2 are SGDLS and YYNGEE. Deletions cut 4 bases from V and 3 bases from J, with 13 bases between.

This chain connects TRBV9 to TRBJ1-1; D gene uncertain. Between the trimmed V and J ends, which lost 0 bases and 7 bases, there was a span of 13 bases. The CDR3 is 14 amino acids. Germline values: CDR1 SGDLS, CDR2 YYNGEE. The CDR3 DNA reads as TGTGCCAGCAGCGTAGGGAGCGGGAGTTATGAAGCTTTCTTT. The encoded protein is CASSVGSGSYEAFF.

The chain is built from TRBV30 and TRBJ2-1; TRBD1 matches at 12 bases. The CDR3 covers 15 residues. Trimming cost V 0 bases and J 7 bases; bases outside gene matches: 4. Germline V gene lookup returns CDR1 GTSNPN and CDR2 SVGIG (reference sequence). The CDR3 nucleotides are TGTGCCTGGAGTGTGGGGACAGGGGGCTATAATGAGCAGTTCTTC. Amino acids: CAWSVGTGGYNEQFF.

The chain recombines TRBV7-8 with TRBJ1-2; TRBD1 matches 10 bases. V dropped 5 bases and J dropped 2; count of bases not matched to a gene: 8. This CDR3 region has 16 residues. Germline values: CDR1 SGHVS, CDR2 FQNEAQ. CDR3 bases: TGTGCCAGCAGCATAACCGGGACAGGGGCGAACTATGGCTACACCTTC. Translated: CASSITGTGANYGYTF.